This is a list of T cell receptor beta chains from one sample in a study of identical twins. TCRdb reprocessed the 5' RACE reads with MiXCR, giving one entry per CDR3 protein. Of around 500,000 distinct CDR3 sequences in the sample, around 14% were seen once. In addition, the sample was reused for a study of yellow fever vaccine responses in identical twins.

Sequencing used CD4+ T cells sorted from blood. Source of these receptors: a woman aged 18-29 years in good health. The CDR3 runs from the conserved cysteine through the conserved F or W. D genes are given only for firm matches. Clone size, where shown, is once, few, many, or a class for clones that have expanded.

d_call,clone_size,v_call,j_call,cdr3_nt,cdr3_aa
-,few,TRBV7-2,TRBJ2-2,TGTGCCAGCAGCTTAGGATGGGGCTCCCCCGGGGAGCTGTTTTTT,CASSLGWGSPGELFF
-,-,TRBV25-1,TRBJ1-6,TGTGCCAGCAGTGATGAACAGACAGGCCAGGACTCACCCCTCCACTTT,CASSDEQTGQDSPLHF
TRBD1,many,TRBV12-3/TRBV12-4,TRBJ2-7,TGTGCCAGCACCCCGGGACAGGGCTACGAGCAGTACTTC,CASTPGQGYEQYF
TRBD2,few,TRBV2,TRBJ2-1,TGTGCCAGCAGTACGGGGGGGGGTTTAACGTACAATGAGCAGTTCTTC,CASSTGGGLTYNEQFF
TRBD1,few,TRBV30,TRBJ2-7,TGTGCCTCGGCGGACAGGGCCCCGTCCTACGAGCAGTACTTC,CASADRAPSYEQYF
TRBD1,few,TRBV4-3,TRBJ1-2,TGCGCCAGCAGCCAAGAAGATGGGACAGCCTACGGCTACACCTTC,CASSQEDGTAYGYTF
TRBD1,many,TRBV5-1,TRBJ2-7,TGCGCCAGCAGAAAATCTACGACAGGGATATACGAGCAGTACTTC,CASRKSTTGIYEQYF
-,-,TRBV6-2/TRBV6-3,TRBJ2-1,TGTGCCAGCAGTTACCGATCTCGCGGGACGACGCACAATGAGCAGTTCTTC,CASSYRSRGTTHNEQFF
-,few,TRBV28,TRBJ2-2,TGTGCCAGCCTTAATCGGGGGCCGAACACCGGGGAGCTGTTTTTT,CASLNRGPNTGELFF
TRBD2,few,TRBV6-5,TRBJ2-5,TGTGCCAGCAGTTGGGGACTAGCGGGAGACCAAGAGACCCAGTACTTC,CASSWGLAGDQETQYF
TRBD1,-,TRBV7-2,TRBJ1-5,TGTGCCAGCAGCTTAGGACAGGGAAAGGATCAGCCCCAGCATTTT,CASSLGQGKDQPQHF
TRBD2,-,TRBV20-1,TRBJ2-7,TGCAGTGCTTTTTCCGGGACTAGCGGCTCCTACGAGCAGTACTTC,CSAFSGTSGSYEQYF
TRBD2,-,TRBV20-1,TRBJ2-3,TGCAGTGCGTTCTCCGGGACTAGCGGGATTCCACAGTATTTT,CSAFSGTSGIPQYF
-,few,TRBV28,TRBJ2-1,TGTGCCAGCAGCCTCCCCTTGGGCTACAATGAGCAGTTCTTC,CASSLPLGYNEQFF
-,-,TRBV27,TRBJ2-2,TGTGCCAGCAGTTTACGTGGGCCGAACACCGGGGAGCTGTTTTTT,CASSLRGPNTGELFF
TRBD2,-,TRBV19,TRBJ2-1,TGTGCCAGTAGACTTACTAGCGGGGGGATAAATGAGCAGTTCTTC,CASRLTSGGINEQFF
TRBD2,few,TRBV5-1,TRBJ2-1,TGCGCCAGCAGCCTGGGACTAGCGGGAGTGGATGAGCAGTTCTTC,CASSLGLAGVDEQFF
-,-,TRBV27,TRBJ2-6,TGTGCCAGCAGTTCCGAACCTCCTGGGGCCAACGTCCTGACTTTC,CASSSEPPGANVLTF
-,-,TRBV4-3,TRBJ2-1,TGCGCCAGCAGCCAAGATGGGGGGAGGGGGATGGTCCGTGAGCAGTTCTTC,CASSQDGGRGMVREQFF
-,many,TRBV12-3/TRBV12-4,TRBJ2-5,TGTGCCAGCAGTACCGGACAATACCAAGAGACCCAGTACTTC,CASSTGQYQETQYF
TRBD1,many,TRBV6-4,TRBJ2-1,TGTGCCAGCAGTGAATCTTCCGGGACAGCCTTCAATGAGCAGTTCTTC,CASSESSGTAFNEQFF
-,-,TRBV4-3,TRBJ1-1,TGCGCCAGCAGCCAAGATCGAGGGATTCACACTGAAGCTTTCTTT,CASSQDRGIHTEAFF
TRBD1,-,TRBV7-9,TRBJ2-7,TGTGCCAGCAGCACGACGGACAGGGGGGGGGAGCAGTACTTC,CASSTTDRGGEQYF
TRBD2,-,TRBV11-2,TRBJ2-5,TGTGCCAGCAGCTCCCTAGGGCGTCTAGCGGGAGGACAAGAGACCCAGTACTTC,CASSSLGRLAGGQETQYF
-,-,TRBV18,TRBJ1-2,TGTGCCAGCTCACCAGTATCGGCGAGTAACCCGATTAACTATGGCTACACCTTC,CASSPVSASNPINYGYTF
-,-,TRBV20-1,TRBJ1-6,TGCAGTGCTAGCCGGGACATCAATTCACCCCTCCACTTT,CSASRDINSPLHF
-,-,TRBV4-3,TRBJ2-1,TGCGCCAGCAGCCAACCCGACAGGTACAATGAGCAGTTCTTC,CASSQPDRYNEQFF
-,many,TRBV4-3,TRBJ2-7,TGCGCCAGCAGCCACCGTGTAGGGGCGGTGTACGAGCAGTACTTC,CASSHRVGAVYEQYF
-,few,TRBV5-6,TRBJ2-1,TGTGCCAGCAGCTCCAGCGGGCGAGGTTGGCACAATGAGCAGTTCTTC,CASSSSGRGWHNEQFF
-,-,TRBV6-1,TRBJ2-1,TGTGCCAGTCGACGAAACGAGGGGAATGAGCAGTTCTTC,CASRRNEGNEQFF
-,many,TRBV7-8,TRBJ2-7,TGTGCCAGCAGCTTAAGACAGTCCCGGGGCGAGCAGTACTTC,CASSLRQSRGEQYF
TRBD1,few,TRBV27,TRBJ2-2,TGTGCCCCCAGAGGCGGACAGGGGGCAGTGGAGCTGTTTTTT,CAPRGGQGAVELFF
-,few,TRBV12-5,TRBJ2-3,TGTGCTAGTGGTTTAGACTTCAGCACAGATACGCAGTATTTT,CASGLDFSTDTQYF
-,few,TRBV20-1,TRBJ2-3,TGCAGTGCGGTTTCCTCTCCCACAGATACGCAGTATTTT,CSAVSSPTDTQYF
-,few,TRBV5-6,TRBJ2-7,TGTGCCAGCAGCTTGATGCAGAAATACGAGCAGTACTTC,CASSLMQKYEQYF
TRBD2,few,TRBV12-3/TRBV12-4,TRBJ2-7,TGTGCCAGCACCGCGACAGGGAAAGTAGCGGGAGGGCCCCACGAGCAGTACTTC,CASTATGKVAGGPHEQYF
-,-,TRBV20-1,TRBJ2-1,TGCAGTGCTATTGTCGGGGGAACGTTTATATTATCCTACAATGAGCAGTTCTTC,CSAIVGGTFILSYNEQFF
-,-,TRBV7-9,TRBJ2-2,TGTGCCAGCAGCTTAGGACAGTTCACCGGGGAGCTGTTTTTT,CASSLGQFTGELFF
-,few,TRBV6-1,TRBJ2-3,TGTGCCAGCAGCCTCGACCCGCACCGCACAGATACGCAGTATTTT,CASSLDPHRTDTQYF
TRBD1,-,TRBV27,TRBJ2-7,TGTGCCAGCAGTACGGGACAGGGAAAGAACGAGCAGTACTTC,CASSTGQGKNEQYF
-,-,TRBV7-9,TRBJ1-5,TGTGCCAGCAGCTCGCCAGGTCCCGATCAGCCCCAGCATTTT,CASSSPGPDQPQHF
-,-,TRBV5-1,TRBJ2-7,TGCGCCAGCAGCTTCGTTGGCGGGGGCCCCTACGAGCAGTACTTC,CASSFVGGGPYEQYF
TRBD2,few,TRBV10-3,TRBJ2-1,TGTGCCATCAGCCAAACTAGCGGGGGCTACAATGAGCAGTTCTTC,CAISQTSGGYNEQFF
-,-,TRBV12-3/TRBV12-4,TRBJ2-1,TGTGCCAGCAGATCCACAGGGACTTATGAGCAGTTCTTC,CASRSTGTYEQFF
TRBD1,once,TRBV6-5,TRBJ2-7,TGTGCCAGCAGATTTACCCGACAGGGAACCGAGCAGTACTTC,CASRFTRQGTEQYF
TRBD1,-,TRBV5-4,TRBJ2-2,TGTGCCAGCAGCGTTCCACGAACAGGGGGTGAGACCGGGGAGCTGTTTTTT,CASSVPRTGGETGELFF
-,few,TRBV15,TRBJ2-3,TGTGCCACCAGCAGAGAGAGGACATCAGATACGCAGTATTTT,CATSRERTSDTQYF